The 21 T cell receptor beta chains listed next were all sequenced from one sample in a study of blood T cell repertoires in COVID-19. The data were produced by immunoSEQ multiplex PCR, yet TCRdb's version contains in-frame clones alone and is incomplete. The table records tens of thousands of clones, 60% to 85% of them present only once. The specimen was peripheral blood. All receptors derive from a human donor in a cohort sampled during active COVID-19.

The chain combines TRBV28 with TRBJ2-6; no reliable D call. V was pared by 10 bases and J by 4 bases, with 11 bases between. Germline V lookup: CDR1 MDHEN, CDR2 SYDVKM. CDR3 length: 13 amino acids. The CDR3 DNA sequence: TGTGCCACCCTTGGCTCGGGGGCCAACGTCCTGACTTTC. This translates into CATLGSGANVLTF.

This rearrangement joins TRBV18 to TRBJ1-1; the D is unclear. V lost 3 bases to trimming and J lost 1 base, with 15 bases between them. From germline, CDR1 is KGHSH and CDR2 LQKENI. This CDR3 has 16 amino acids. CDR3 protein: CASSPGPPGGNTEAFF. CDR3 DNA: TGTGCCAGCTCACCTGGCCCCCCGGGAGGGAACACTGAAGCTTTCTTT. The full variable domain, completed using reference TRBV18 and TRBJ1-1, is NAGVMQNPRHLVRRRGQEARLRCSPMKGHSHVYWYRQLPEEGLKFMVYLQKENIIDESGMPKERFSAEFPKEGPSILRIQQVVRGDSAAYFCASSPGPPGGNTEAFFGQGTRLTVV.

The CDR3 spells CATQRGQGETQYF. In DNA, the CDR3 is TGTGCCACCCAGCGGGGGCAGGGAGAGACCCAGTACTTC. The chain combines TRBV15 with TRBJ2-5; 8 bases agree with TRBD2. V dropped 8 bases and J dropped 4; count of bases not matched to a gene: 6. Germline CDR1 LNHNV, CDR2 YYDKDF (reference sequence). This CDR3 has 13 residues.

The chain links TRBV25-1 to TRBJ2-1, with TRBD2 as a possible D gene (5 bases). CDR1 is MGHDK, CDR2 SYGVNS, per germline. The CDR3 runs to 15 residues. V was clipped by 2 bases and J by 3 bases, with 11 bases between them. The CDR3 DNA is TGTGCCAGCAGTGAAGGAGGCTACCTCTACAATGAGCAGTTCTTC. This gives the protein CASSEGGYLYNEQFF.

The V and J genes are TRBV10-1 and TRBJ2-5, with 9 bases matching TRBD2. CDR3 length: 16 amino acids. Germline trimming cut 6 bases from V and 2 bases from J; bases unmatched to any gene: 10. Germline V CDR1 and CDR2: WNHNN, SYGVQD (reference sequence). The CDR3 coding sequence is TGCGCCAGCAGAAGTGGGCGTCTAGCGGGGCAAGAGACCCAGTACTTC. Residues: CASRSGRLAGQETQYF.

The chain combines TRBV28 with TRBJ1-6; no firm D call. V was cut by 4 bases and J by 13 bases, with 17 bases left in between. The germline CDR1 and CDR2 sequences are MDHEN and SYDVKM. The CDR3 is made up of 14 amino acids. The DNA for the CDR3 is TGTGCCAGCAGTTCCGGGGTGGGGATTAATCCCCTCCACTTT. Its translation is CASSSGVGINPLHF. The complete variable domain, with remaining parts taken from reference TRBV28 and TRBJ1-6, reads DVKVTQSSRYLVKRTGEKVFLECVQDMDHENMFWYRQDPGLGLRLIYFSYDVKMKEKGDIPEGYSVSREKKERFSLILESASTNQTSMYLCASSSGVGINPLHFGNGTRLTVT.

The V gene is TRBV7-2, the J gene TRBJ2-1; D ambiguous. Trimming removed 0 bases from V and 8 bases from J, with 11 bases in between. CDR1 and CDR2 (germline): SGHTA, FQGNSA. The CDR3 covers 14 residues. The CDR3: CASSLARVVDEQFF. CDR3 bases: TGTGCCAGCAGCTTAGCCCGCGTTGTCGATGAGCAGTTCTTC.

The chain recombines TRBV5-6 with TRBJ1-5; D gene unclear. Germline values: CDR1 SGHDT, CDR2 YYEEEE. Trimming cost V 1 base and J 6 bases, with 5 bases left between them. The CDR3 consists of 12 residues. The CDR3: CASSLYVQPQHF. In nucleotides, the CDR3 is TGTGCCAGCAGCTTGTATGTTCAGCCCCAGCATTTT.

The chain recombines TRBV6-5 with TRBJ1-6, with 7 positions matching TRBD1. Losses at the gene ends were 11 bases for V and 7 bases for J; bases not matched to a gene: 8. The CDR3 covers 13 residues. Germline CDR1 MNHEY, CDR2 SVGAGI. CDR3 protein: CAATTGINSPLHF. CDR3 DNA sequence: TGTGCCGCAACGACAGGGATCAATTCACCCCTCCACTTT.

The genes are TRBV19 and TRBJ1-5, with a tentative D call TRBD1 (5 bases). The CDR3 is made up of 14 amino acids. V lost 6 bases to trimming and J lost 6 bases, with 15 bases between them. Germline CDR1 LNHDA, CDR2 SQIVND (reference sequence). The CDR3 coding sequence is TGTGCCAGTAGCCCTCGGGAGGGGACTCAGCCCCAGCATTTT. Translating it yields CASSPREGTQPQHF.

Only a few counts were recorded for this clone. The chain employs TRBV28 and TRBJ1-3; 7 nucleotides match TRBD1. The CDR3 length is 16 residues. V was pared by 6 bases and J by 0 bases, with 8 bases of the junction left unmatched. CDR1 is MDHEN, CDR2 SYDVKM, per germline. The chain's CDR3 is CASSEPGQHSGNTIYF. CDR3 in DNA: TGTGCCAGCAGCGAACCGGGACAGCACTCTGGAAACACCATATATTTT.

The V gene is TRBV2, the J gene TRBJ1-5, with a weak D call TRBD1 (5 bases). The germline V gene has CDR1 SNHLY and CDR2 FYNNEI. The CDR3 contains 14 residues. Trimming left V 3 bases short and J 2 bases short, with 8 bases between. CDR3 nucleotide sequence: TGTGCCAGCAGTGAGGGGGGGGGCAATCAGCCCCAGCATTTT. Encoded protein: CASSEGGGNQPQHF. Full variable domain (missing parts from reference TRBV2 and TRBJ1-5): EPEVTQTPSHQVTQMGQEVILRCVPISNHLYFYWYRQILGQKVEFLVSFYNNEISEKSEIFDDQFSVERPDGSNFTLKIRSTKLEDSAMYFCASSEGGGNQPQHFGDGTRLSIL.

This chain joins TRBV5-6 and TRBJ1-5; 10 bases match TRBD1. V lost 2 bases, J lost 7 bases, and 6 bases stayed unmatched. CDR1 is SGHDT, CDR2 YYEEEE, per germline. CDR3 length equals 15 residues. CDR3 bases: TGTGCCAGCAGCTTAGGACAGGGGGTGGGACAGCCCCAGCATTTT. This encodes CASSLGQGVGQPQHF.

The gene calls are TRBV28 and TRBJ1-2; D is unclear. The CDR3 runs to 15 residues. V lost 10 bases and J 4 bases, leaving 22 bases between the germline ends. Per germline, CDR1 MDHEN and CDR2 SYDVKM. DNA for the CDR3: TGTGCCACCGTTGCCCCGCGTGGGAGGAGCTATGGCTACACCTTC. It is translated as CATVAPRGRSYGYTF.

The gene calls are TRBV3-1 (or the pseudogene TRBV3-2) and TRBJ2-1; tentatively, D is TRBD2 (5 bases). CDR3 length: 18 amino acids. Trimming removed 0 bases from V and 5 bases from J, with 20 bases in between. CDR1 and CDR2 from the germline V gene are LGHDT and YNNKEL (reference sequence). CDR3 loop: CASSQDSPLALGDNEQFF. CDR3 bases: TGTGCCAGCAGCCAAGATTCCCCCCTAGCCTTAGGTGACAATGAGCAGTTCTTC.

The rearrangement joins TRBV24-1 to TRBJ2-1; 7 positions match TRBD1. Losses at the gene ends were 5 bases for V and 7 bases for J; bases not matched to a gene: 10. The CDR3 extends over 15 amino acids. The germline CDR1 and CDR2 sequences are KGHDR and SFDVKD. The CDR3 region is CATSATGVMGNEQFF. CDR3 nucleotides: TGTGCCACCAGTGCAACAGGGGTGATGGGGAATGAGCAGTTCTTC.

The chain links TRBV4-3 to TRBJ1-4; 8 bases agree with TRBD1. This CDR3 has 17 residues. Germline V gene data show CDR1 as LGHNA and CDR2 as YSLEER. With 0 bases clipped from V and 7 bases from J, the junction kept 10 bases outside the gene matches. In nucleotides, the CDR3 is TGCGCCAGCAGCCAAGATCATTCAGGGGGCGCATTTGAAAAACTGTTTTTT. Protein product: CASSQDHSGGAFEKLFF.

V is TRBV5-4 and J is TRBJ2-3; D might be TRBD2 (6 bases). This CDR3 has 12 amino acids. The germline gives CDR1 SGHNT, CDR2 YYREEE (reference sequence). V was shortened by 3 bases and J by 4 bases, with 6 bases between the two germline ends. The CDR3 loop is CASSSGADTQYF. CDR3 DNA sequence: TGTGCCAGCAGCTCGGGGGCAGATACGCAGTATTTT.

A single count supports this clone. The chain uses TRBV7-2 and TRBJ2-7; 9 positions match TRBD2. With V trimmed by 5 bases and J by 0 bases, 8 bases remained unmatched. CDR1 and CDR2 (germline): SGHTA, FQGNSA. The CDR3 contains 16 residues. The DNA of the CDR3 is TGTGCCAGCAGCCCAGGGCCTAGCGGGGCCTCCTACGAGCAGTACTTC. Amino acid sequence: CASSPGPSGASYEQYF.

The gene calls are TRBV5-6 and TRBJ2-3, with 7 bases fitting TRBD1. Unmatched junction bases numbered 7, after V lost 3 bases and J lost 0 bases. The CDR3 is 16 residues long. CDR1 and CDR2 (germline): SGHDT, YYEEEE. CDR3 DNA: TGTGCCAGCAGCTGGAGTGGGACAGCTAGCACAGATACGCAGTATTTT. Translated, it gives CASSWSGTASTDTQYF. Complete variable domain (other parts from reference TRBV5-6 and TRBJ2-3): DAGVTQSPTHLIKTRGQQVTLRCSPKSGHDTVSWYQQALGQGPQFIFQYYEEEERQRGNFPDRFSGHQFPNYSSELNVNALLLGDSALYLCASSWSGTASTDTQYFGPGTRLTVL.

The J gene is TRBJ1-4, the V gene TRBV4-1; 10 bases fit TRBD1. The ends lost 3 bases at V and 7 bases at J; junction bases unmatched: 5. CDR3 length: 15 residues. Germline V gives CDR1 MGHRA, CDR2 YSYEKL. Here the CDR3 reads CASSQVGTGAEKLFF. The CDR3 DNA reads as TGCGCCAGCAGCCAGGTTGGGACAGGGGCTGAAAAACTGTTTTTT.